The 28 T cell receptor beta chains reported below all come from one sample, sequenced in a study of blood T cell repertoires in COVID-19. Produced via immunoSEQ multiplex PCR; TCRdb's table is partial and in-frame only. The sample shows 140,000 to 150,000 clones, around 84% of them seen only once. The sequencing input was peripheral blood. The source is a man in his 60s with active or convalescent COVID-19.

The genes are TRBV5-6 and TRBJ1-5; 8 nucleotides match TRBD1. The germline V gene has CDR1 SGHDT and CDR2 YYEEEE. The CDR3 is made up of 17 amino acids. V shed 1 base and J 0 bases; nucleotides not matched to a gene: 6. DNA of the CDR3: TGTGCCAGCAGCTTGTACCAGGGGGCCCATAGCAATCAGCCCCAGCATTTT. This codes for CASSLYQGAHSNQPQHF.

This clone was counted between two and nine times. The V gene is TRBV6-5, the J gene TRBJ1-3, with unresolved D. CDR3 length: 14 amino acids. Germline V lookup: CDR1 MNHEY, CDR2 SVGAGI. Trimming removed 4 bases at V and 0 bases at J, with 7 bases between. Here the CDR3 DNA reads TGTGCCAGCAGTTCCGGTCTCTCTGGAAACACCATATATTTT. Translated, it gives CASSSGLSGNTIYF.

The table lists this clone with many counts. The chain combines TRBV27 with TRBJ1-4; 7 bases match TRBD1. CDR1 is MNHEY and CDR2 is SMNVEV in the germline V gene (reference sequence). V shed 7 bases and J 6 bases; nucleotides not matched to a gene: 8. The CDR3 consists of 14 residues. The CDR3 sequence: CASTPNRGYEKLFF. The CDR3 nucleotides are TGTGCCAGCACTCCAAACAGGGGATATGAAAAACTGTTTTTT.

V and J are TRBV9 and TRBJ1-1; D uncertain. The CDR3 covers 14 residues. The germline V and J ends were trimmed by 0 bases and 6 bases, with 12 bases remaining between them. Germline loops: CDR1 SGDLS, CDR2 YYNGEE. In DNA form, the CDR3 reads TGTGCCAGCAGCGTAGAGCTGGGCGTCGCTGAAGCTTTCTTT. Translation: CASSVELGVAEAFF. Together with reference TRBV9 and TRBJ1-1, the CDR3 gives the full variable domain: DSGVTQTPKHLITATGQRVTLRCSPRSGDLSVYWYQQSLDQGLQFLIQYYNGEERAKGNILERFSAQQFPDLHSELNLSSLELGDSALYFCASSVELGVAEAFFGQGTRLTVV.

CDR3: CASSLGREGNTIYF. CDR3 in DNA: TGTGCCAGCAGCCTCGGGAGGGAAGGAAACACCATATATTTT. The chain links TRBV9 to TRBJ1-3; D not certain. Deletions cut 4 bases from V and 4 bases from J, with 12 bases between. The CDR3 has 14 amino acids. CDR1 is SGDLS, CDR2 YYNGEE, per germline.

V usage is TRBV28 and J usage is TRBJ2-1; TRBD1 might be the D (6 bases). The germline V gene encodes CDR1 MDHEN and CDR2 SYDVKM. Trimming took off 7 bases at V and 6 bases at J, with 22 bases between the two ends. This CDR3 is built from 16 residues. CDR3 protein: CASTPTPRDIGNEQFF. CDR3 DNA: TGTGCCAGCACCCCCACCCCCAGGGACATAGGCAATGAGCAGTTCTTC.

The chain uses TRBV20-1 and TRBJ2-5; no reliable D call. The CDR3 is 11 residues long. Germline V lookup: CDR1 DFQATT, CDR2 SNEGSKA (reference sequence). The V end was cut by 6 bases, the J end by 7 bases, with 12 bases between. The CDR3 loop reads CSATLPGTQYF. Written as DNA, the CDR3 is TGCAGTGCCACATTACCGGGGACCCAGTACTTC.

The chain joins TRBV9 to TRBJ2-7; TRBD1 agrees at 9 bases. Germline CDR1 is SGDLS and CDR2 is YYNGEE. Trimming took 2 bases from V and 4 from J; bases not matched to a gene: 16. CDR3 length equals 18 residues. The CDR3 sequence is CASSVDPGQGPVVYEQYF. In DNA form, the CDR3 reads TGTGCCAGCAGCGTTGATCCGGGACAGGGTCCTGTGGTTTACGAGCAGTACTTC.

This rearrangement joins TRBV24-1 to TRBJ1-2; D might be TRBD1 (5 bases). V lost 4 bases, J lost 8 bases, and 13 bases lay in between. The germline V gene encodes CDR1 KGHDR and CDR2 SFDVKD. The CDR3 contains 13 residues. CDR3 amino acids: CATSDPGWAGYTF. The CDR3 DNA sequence: TGTGCCACCAGTGACCCAGGGTGGGCGGGCTACACCTTC.

The genes are TRBV7-2 and TRBJ2-1, with 10 bases matching TRBD2. In germline, CDR1 is SGHTA, CDR2 FQGNSA. The CDR3 contains 16 residues. After removal of 1 base from V and 7 bases from J, the junction contained 7 bases not matched to a gene. CDR3 protein: CASSLVRTSGGNEQFF. CDR3 coding DNA: TGTGCCAGCAGCTTAGTCAGGACTAGCGGTGGGAATGAGCAGTTCTTC.

This clone was detected only a few times. This chain uses TRBV19 with TRBJ1-1; 9 bases line up with TRBD1. The germline V gene encodes CDR1 LNHDA and CDR2 SQIVND (reference sequence). Trimming took 5 bases from V and 5 from J; bases not matched to a gene: 12. The CDR3 is made up of 16 amino acids. The CDR3 nucleotides read TGTGCCAGTAGTGTCTTACAGGGGGCGGGAGGAACTGAAGCTTTCTTT. Protein: CASSVLQGAGGTEAFF.

J is TRBJ1-5 and V is TRBV5-1; D unresolved. The CDR3 covers 15 residues. The germline V gene has CDR1 SGHRS and CDR2 YFSETQ. V lost 1 base and J 4 bases, leaving 12 bases between the germline ends. The CDR3 region is CASSLNGVGNQPQHF. In nucleotides, the CDR3 is TGCGCCAGCAGCTTGAATGGCGTCGGGAATCAGCCCCAGCATTTT. The complete variable domain, with remaining parts taken from reference TRBV5-1 and TRBJ1-5, reads KAGVTQTPRYLIKTRGQQVTLSCSPISGHRSVSWYQQTPGQGLQFLFEYFSETQRNKGNFPGRFSGRQFSNSRSEMNVSTLELGDSALYLCASSLNGVGNQPQHFGDGTRLSIL.

The chain combines TRBV7-3 with TRBJ2-5; maybe TRBD2 (5 bases). Germline CDR1 and CDR2: SGHTA and FQGTGA. This CDR3 region has 14 residues. The V gene lost 1 base and the J gene lost 7 bases, with 13 bases spanning the gap. The CDR3 DNA reads TGTGCCAGCAGCTTAAATGCCCAGAGCGGGACCCAGTACTTC. This translates into CASSLNAQSGTQYF. Full variable domain (remainder filled in from reference TRBV7-3 and TRBJ2-5): GAGVSQTPSNKVTEKGKYVELRCDPISGHTALYWYRQSLGQGPEFLIYFQGTGAADDSGLPNDRFFAVRPEGSVSTLKIQRTERGDSAVYLCASSLNAQSGTQYFGPGTRLLVL.

The genes are TRBV11-2 and TRBJ2-7; 8 bases are shared with TRBD1. CDR3 length: 13 amino acids. V shed 5 bases and J 6 bases; nucleotides not matched to a gene: 6. Germline-derived CDR1 and CDR2 are SGHAT and FQNNGV. This chain's CDR3 is CASSPRTGGEQYF. CDR3 nucleotides: TGTGCCAGCAGCCCCCGAACAGGGGGCGAGCAGTACTTC. The variable domain in full, completed from reference TRBV11-2 and TRBJ2-7, reads EAGVAQSPRYKIIEKRQSVAFWCNPISGHATLYWYQQILGQGPKLLIQFQNNGVVDDSQLPKDRFSAERLKGVDSTLKIQPAKLEDSAVYLCASSPRTGGEQYFGPGTRLTVT.

There are a few counts of this clone. The chain recombines TRBV5-1 with TRBJ2-3; 9 bases agree with TRBD2. Germline V gene data show CDR1 as SGHRS and CDR2 as YFSETQ. The CDR3 has 15 residues. J was trimmed by 1 base and V by 9 bases; bases with no gene match: 9. Here the CDR3 DNA reads TGCGCCACTTCAGGGGGGACTAGCCGCACAGATACGCAGTATTTT. As protein: CATSGGTSRTDTQYF.

This chain uses TRBV6-2 or TRBV6-3 with TRBJ2-5, with 7 bases fitting TRBD1. Germline V gives CDR1 MNHEY, CDR2 SVGEGT. The CDR3 has 15 amino acids. V shed 4 bases, J shed 3 bases, and the junction held 8 bases outside the gene matches. In DNA form, the CDR3 reads TGTGCCAGCAGTTCCGGGACAGCAATCGAAGAGACCCAGTACTTC. It specifies CASSSGTAIEETQYF.

The chain links TRBV5-1 to TRBJ2-3, with D unclear. V lost 0 bases and J 1 base, leaving 9 bases between the germline ends. Germline V gene data show CDR1 as SGHRS and CDR2 as YFSETQ. The CDR3 runs to 15 residues. CDR3 nucleotides: TGCGCCAGCAGCTTGGAATTAGCCCGCACAGATACGCAGTATTTT. Translated: CASSLELARTDTQYF. The full variable domain, rest sourced from reference TRBV5-1 and TRBJ2-3, is KAGVTQTPRYLIKTRGQQVTLSCSPISGHRSVSWYQQTPGQGLQFLFEYFSETQRNKGNFPGRFSGRQFSNSRSEMNVSTLELGDSALYLCASSLELARTDTQYFGPGTRLTVL.

This chain links TRBV24-1 with TRBJ2-5, with a weak D call TRBD1 (6 bases). Trimming took 9 bases from V and 3 from J, leaving 13 bases between them. The CDR3 contains 13 residues. Germline loops: CDR1 KGHDR, CDR2 SFDVKD. CDR3 residues: CATRSTGKETQYF. CDR3 DNA sequence: TGTGCCACCCGATCTACAGGGAAAGAGACCCAGTACTTC.

This clone occurred a few times. This rearrangement joins TRBV30 to TRBJ1-1, with TRBD1 matching 10 bases. CDR1 and CDR2 from the germline V gene are GTSNPN and SVGIG (reference sequence). The V and J ends lost 3 bases and 5 bases, in that order; junction bases with no gene match: 6. CDR3 length: 14 residues. CDR3 nucleotide sequence: TGTGCCTGGAGGACAGGGGGCGCCGGGACTGAAGCTTTCTTT. Residues: CAWRTGGAGTEAFF.

CDR3 DNA sequence: TGTGCCAGCAGTCTACGACAGACGCCCACAGATACGCAGTATTTT. This translates into CASSLRQTPTDTQYF. This sequence joins TRBV28 and TRBJ2-3; tentative D call: TRBD1 (5 bases). CDR1 and CDR2 from the germline V gene are MDHEN and SYDVKM. The CDR3 is made up of 15 amino acids. The V end was cut by 5 bases, the J end by 2 bases, with 14 bases between. Looking up the rest from reference TRBV28 and TRBJ2-3 gives the full variable domain: DVKVTQSSRYLVKRTGEKVFLECVQDMDHENMFWYRQDPGLGLRLIYFSYDVKMKEKGDIPEGYSVSREKKERFSLILESASTNQTSMYLCASSLRQTPTDTQYFGPGTRLTVL.

This chain joins TRBV30 and TRBJ1-5, with 7 positions matching TRBD1. The trim removed 3 bases at V and 5 bases at J, leaving 4 bases unmatched. Germline V gene lookup returns CDR1 GTSNPN and CDR2 SVGIG (reference sequence). This CDR3 region has 13 residues. The CDR3 bases are TGTGCCTGGAGAGACAGGGACGATCAGCCCCAGCATTTT. It codes for CAWRDRDDQPQHF.

The V call is TRBV6-5, the J call TRBJ1-1, with 9 bases aligning to TRBD1. The CDR3 length is 13 residues. The J segment lost 3 bases and the V segment lost 5 bases, leaving 1 base of the junction unmatched. The germline CDR1 and CDR2 sequences are MNHEY and SVGAGI. This CDR3 reads CASSRTGDTEAFF. CDR3 nucleotide sequence: TGTGCCAGCAGTCGGACAGGGGACACTGAAGCTTTCTTT.

The J gene is TRBJ1-2, the V gene TRBV29-1; D unresolved. The V gene lost 2 bases and the J gene lost 2 bases, with 9 bases spanning the gap. The CDR3 length is 13 residues. Germline CDR1 SQVTM, CDR2 ANQGSEA. The CDR3 DNA follows: TGCAGCGTTGAACAGTCCGTGAACTATGGCTACACCTTC. The encoded protein is CSVEQSVNYGYTF.

The chain recombines TRBV5-1 with TRBJ1-6; TRBD1 is a possible D gene (6 bases). Germline V CDR1 and CDR2: SGHRS, YFSETQ. V was cut by 0 bases and J by 8 bases, with 9 bases left in between. CDR3 length equals 14 residues. The CDR3 DNA reads as TGCGCCAGCAGCTTGGTCGAGGGGGATTCACCCCTCCACTTT. The encoded protein is CASSLVEGDSPLHF.

The chain uses TRBV5-1 and TRBJ2-7, with TRBD2 matching 7 bases. The length of the CDR3 is 17 residues. In germline, CDR1 is SGHRS, CDR2 YFSETQ. The V gene end was trimmed by 4 bases and the J gene end by 2 bases; junction bases not matched to a gene: 15. The CDR3 bases are TGCGCCAGCAGCGCTGGGGGGGGTTGGGGCAGCCCCTACGAGCAGTACTTC. Translation gives CASSAGGGWGSPYEQYF.

V is TRBV28 and J is TRBJ2-5; 14 bases fit TRBD2. This CDR3 contains 18 residues. Trimming cost V 5 bases and J 1 base; bases outside gene matches: 9. The V gene's germline CDR1 is MDHEN and CDR2 SYDVKM. CDR3: CASSDRTSGRPVQETQYF. The DNA of the CDR3 is TGTGCCAGCAGTGATAGGACTAGCGGGAGGCCAGTCCAAGAGACCCAGTACTTC.

The chain is built from TRBV7-2 and TRBJ2-3; D gene uncertain. Germline-derived CDR1 and CDR2 are SGHTA and FQGNSA. The V end lost 4 bases, the J end lost 2 bases, and 13 bases lay between the germline ends. The length of the CDR3 is 15 residues. CDR3 DNA: TGTGCCAGCAGCTCCACCGCGGCCCCCACAGATACGCAGTATTTT. This gives the protein CASSSTAAPTDTQYF.

This rearrangement joins TRBV6-2 or TRBV6-3 to TRBJ2-5, with TRBD1 identical over 8 bases. CDR3 length: 13 residues. Germline V gene sequence: CDR1 MNHEY, CDR2 SVGEGT. V shed 5 bases, J shed 6 bases, and the junction held 5 bases outside the gene matches. In DNA, the CDR3 is TGTGCCAGCAGTAGACAGGGGCGGCAGACCCAGTACTTC. The encoded protein is CASSRQGRQTQYF.